A single sample is the source of the 13 T cell receptor beta chains below, sequenced in a study of shared clonotypes between healthy human individuals. Data came from immunoSEQ multiplex PCR; TCRdb stores just in-frame clones and leaves some out. The sample yields fewer than 850,000 clones, around 90% seen once. The source material was memory CD8+ T cells from PBMCs. Subset reported: CD45RO+ cells pooled with CCR7-negative TemRA cells. These receptors were collected from a young man in good health. Some clones in this sample may be carry-over from other donors' samples.

The chain uses TRBV21-1 and TRBJ1-2. TRBV21-1 has pseudogene status. This CDR3 contains 13 residues. CDR3 DNA sequence: TGTGCCAGCACCCCGGACGGACGCTATGGCTACACCTTC. The encoded protein is CASTPDGRYGYTF.

The V and J genes are TRBV19 and TRBJ2-1; TRBD1 matches 7 bases. The trim removed 6 bases at V and 7 bases at J, leaving 12 bases unmatched. The CDR3 is 15 amino acids. Germline CDR1 and CDR2: LNHDA and SQIVND (reference sequence). This CDR3 reads CASSNDREGRNEQFF. The CDR3 DNA reads as TGTGCCAGTAGCAACGACAGGGAAGGTCGGAATGAGCAGTTCTTC.

The chain recombines TRBV7-8 with TRBJ2-1, with 9 bases aligning to TRBD2. CDR1 is SGHVS and CDR2 is FQNEAQ in the germline V gene. Trimming took 2 bases from V and 12 from J; bases not matched to a gene: 14. This CDR3 is built from 16 residues. The CDR3 sequence: CASSLSFVREGRMQFF. In DNA, the CDR3 is TGTGCCAGCAGCTTAAGTTTTGTGCGGGAGGGGCGAATGCAGTTCTTC.

The chain carries TRBV5-6 and TRBJ2-1; 8 bases match TRBD2. V shed 5 bases, J shed 5 bases, and the junction held 9 bases outside the gene matches. The CDR3 has 15 residues. CDR1 and CDR2 from the germline V gene are SGHDT and YYEEEE. CDR3 nucleotides: TGTGCCAGCAGTGGGGGTAGCGGGATCCACAATGAGCAGTTCTTC. Residues: CASSGGSGIHNEQFF.

V usage is TRBV11-2 and J usage is TRBJ2-7; D is possibly TRBD2 (5 bases). CDR1 and CDR2 from the germline V gene are SGHAT and FQNNGV. V lost 2 bases and J 4 bases, leaving 12 bases between the germline ends. CDR3 length: 14 residues. CDR3 sequence (DNA): TGTGCCAGCAGCTTATATGGGAGTAGGTACGAGCAGTACTTC. This sequence encodes CASSLYGSRYEQYF.

The V gene is TRBV4-1, the J gene TRBJ1-5; D gene ambiguous. This CDR3 spans 15 amino acids. V was trimmed by 1 base and J by 4 bases, leaving 11 bases between them. The germline gives CDR1 MGHRA, CDR2 YSYEKL. The CDR3 sequence is CASSQVSRSNQPQHF. The CDR3 DNA sequence: TGCGCCAGCAGCCAAGTGTCCAGGTCGAATCAGCCCCAGCATTTT.

The genes are TRBV7-6 and TRBJ2-7; no definite D call. Trimming took off 2 bases at V and 0 bases at J, with 11 bases between the two ends. Germline V gene sequence: CDR1 SGHVS, CDR2 FNYEAQ. This CDR3 region has 15 residues. CDR3: CASSLNPASSYEQYF. The CDR3 bases are TGTGCCAGCAGCTTAAACCCGGCTAGCTCCTACGAGCAGTACTTC.

The V call is TRBV9, the J call TRBJ2-3; 12 nucleotides agree with TRBD2. This CDR3 region has 18 residues. Germline CDR1 and CDR2: SGDLS and YYNGEE. V shed 0 bases, J shed 5 bases, and the junction held 10 bases outside the gene matches. CDR3 DNA sequence: TGTGCCAGCAGCGTAGCGAGAGGACTAGCGGGGTGGGTAGATACGCAGTATTTT. This sequence encodes CASSVARGLAGWVDTQYF.

V usage is TRBV4-3 and J usage is TRBJ1-2, with 12 bases aligning to TRBD1. The J segment lost 8 bases and the V segment lost 0 bases, leaving 10 bases of the junction unmatched. The CDR3 contains 17 residues. The germline V gene has CDR1 LGHNA and CDR2 YSLEER. The CDR3: CASSQDQGDRGLEGYTF. As DNA, the CDR3 is TGCGCCAGCAGCCAAGATCAGGGGGACAGGGGGCTGGAGGGCTACACCTTC.

This clone was detected once. The CDR3 DNA follows: TGTGCCAGCAGTTCCAGGACTAGCGGGAGGCCCGGGGAGCAGTACTTC. It translates to CASSSRTSGRPGEQYF. The chain has TRBV6-6 and TRBJ2-7; 14 positions agree with TRBD2. CDR1 is MNHNY, CDR2 SVGAGI, per germline (reference sequence). After removal of 4 bases from V and 7 bases from J, the junction contained 9 bases not matched to a gene. The CDR3 has 16 residues.

The chain carries TRBV9 and TRBJ2-6; 8 positions match TRBD1. The CDR3 contains 18 residues. The ends lost 4 bases at V and 4 bases at J; junction bases unmatched: 13. Germline V gene sequence: CDR1 SGDLS, CDR2 YYNGEE. DNA of the CDR3: TGTGCCAGCAGCAATCCATCAGGGGGCGTTTCCGGGGCCAACGTCCTGACTTTC. Protein sequence: CASSNPSGGVSGANVLTF.

V usage is TRBV29-1 and J usage is TRBJ2-7; TRBD1 is a possible D gene (6 bases). Trimming stripped 6 bases from V and 2 bases from J, with 20 bases between. CDR1 and CDR2 from the germline V gene are SQVTM and ANQGSEA. The CDR3 runs 15 residues. CDR3 bases: TGCAGCGTCTACGACGACAGGCGACTTACCTACGAGCAGTACTTC. Residues: CSVYDDRRLTYEQYF.

This chain links TRBV6-5 with TRBJ2-7; no clear D. The V and J ends lost 8 bases and 0 bases respectively, with 11 bases between them. This CDR3 region has 13 residues. Germline-derived CDR1 and CDR2 are MNHEY and SVGAGI. The CDR3, as DNA: TGTGCCAGCTCATTCAGCAGCTCCTACGAGCAGTACTTC. Protein sequence: CASSFSSSYEQYF.